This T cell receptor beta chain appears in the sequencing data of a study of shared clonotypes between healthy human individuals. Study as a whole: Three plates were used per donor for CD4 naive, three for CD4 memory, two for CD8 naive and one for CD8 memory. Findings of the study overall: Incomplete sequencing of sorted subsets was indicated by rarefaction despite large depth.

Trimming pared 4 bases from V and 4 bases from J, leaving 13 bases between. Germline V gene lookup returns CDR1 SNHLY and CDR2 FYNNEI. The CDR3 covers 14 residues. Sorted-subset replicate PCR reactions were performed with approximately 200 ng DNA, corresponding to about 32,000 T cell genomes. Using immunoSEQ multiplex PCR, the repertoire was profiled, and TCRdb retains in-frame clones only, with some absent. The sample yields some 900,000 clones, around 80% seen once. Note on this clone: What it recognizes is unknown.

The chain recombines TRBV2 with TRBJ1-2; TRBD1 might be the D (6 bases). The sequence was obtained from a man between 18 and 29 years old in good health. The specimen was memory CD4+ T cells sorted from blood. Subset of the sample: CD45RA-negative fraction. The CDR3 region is CASSVPGATYGYTF. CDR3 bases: TGTGCCAGCAGTGTACCGGGGGCCACCTATGGCTACACCTTC. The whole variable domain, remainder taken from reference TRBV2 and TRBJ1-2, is EPEVTQTPSHQVTQMGQEVILRCVPISNHLYFYWYRQILGQKVEFLVSFYNNEISEKSEIFDDQFSVERPDGSNFTLKIRSTKLEDSAMYFCASSVPGATYGYTFGSGTRLTVV.